This T cell receptor beta chain was sequenced in a study of CD8+CD57+ T cells in acquired aplastic anemia. Sequencing was done on patients that had shown CD8+CD57+ cell expansion by flow cytometry. Each of the patients presented with severe acquired aplastic anemia. TCR beta VDJ and CDR3 profiles were obtained from a genomic DNA template. TCRdb itself ran the reads through MiXCR, one entry per CDR3 protein. The sample has 250,000 or so distinct CDR3 sequences; 47% are singletons. V was trimmed by 3 bases and J by 7 bases, leaving 13 bases between them. The V gene's germline CDR1 is SGDLS and CDR2 YYNGEE. The CDR3 sequence is 14 residues long. This clonotype has ten or more counts.

The chain employs TRBV9 and TRBJ2-2; perhaps D is TRBD1 or TRBD2 (5 bases each). The sample was sorted CD4+, CD8+, or CD8+CD57+ T cells (not recorded which) from PBMCs. The clonotype comes from a human donor with aplastic anemia. The CDR3, as DNA: TGTGCCAGCAGCGATGGGACGGTCTACGGGGAGCTGTTTTTT. As protein: CASSDGTVYGELFF. Full variable domain (remainder filled in from reference TRBV9 and TRBJ2-2): DSGVTQTPKHLITATGQRVTLRCSPRSGDLSVYWYQQSLDQGLQFLIQYYNGEERAKGNILERFSAQQFPDLHSELNLSSLELGDSALYFCASSDGTVYGELFFGEGSRLTVL.